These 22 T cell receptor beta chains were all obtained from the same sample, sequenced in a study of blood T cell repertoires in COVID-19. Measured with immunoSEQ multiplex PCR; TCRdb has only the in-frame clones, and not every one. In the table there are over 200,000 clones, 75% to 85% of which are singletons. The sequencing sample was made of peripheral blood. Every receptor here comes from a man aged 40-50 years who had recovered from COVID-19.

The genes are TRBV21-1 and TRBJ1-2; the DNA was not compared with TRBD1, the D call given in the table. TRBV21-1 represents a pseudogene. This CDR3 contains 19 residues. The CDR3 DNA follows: TGTGCCAAGATAGAAGCGCCAGCAGCAAAGGACAGCTCTAACTATGGCTACACCTTC. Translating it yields CAKIEAPAAKDSSNYGYTF.

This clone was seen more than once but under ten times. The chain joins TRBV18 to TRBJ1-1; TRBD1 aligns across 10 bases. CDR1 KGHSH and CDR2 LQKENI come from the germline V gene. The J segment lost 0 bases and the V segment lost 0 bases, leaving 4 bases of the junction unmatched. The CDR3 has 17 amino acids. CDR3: CASSPPLTGGMNTEAFF. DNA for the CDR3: TGTGCCAGCTCACCACCGCTGACAGGGGGCATGAACACTGAAGCTTTCTTT.

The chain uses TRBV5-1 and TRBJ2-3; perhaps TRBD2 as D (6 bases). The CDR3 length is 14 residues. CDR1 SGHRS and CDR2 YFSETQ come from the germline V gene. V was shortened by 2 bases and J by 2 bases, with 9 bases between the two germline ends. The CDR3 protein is CASSLVADTDTQYF. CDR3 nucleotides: TGCGCCAGCAGCTTAGTAGCGGACACAGATACGCAGTATTTT.

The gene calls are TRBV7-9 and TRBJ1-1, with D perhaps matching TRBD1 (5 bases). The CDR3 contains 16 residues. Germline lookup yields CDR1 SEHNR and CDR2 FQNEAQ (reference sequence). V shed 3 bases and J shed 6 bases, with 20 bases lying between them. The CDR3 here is CASSFMGMGRAAEAFF. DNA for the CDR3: TGTGCCAGCAGCTTTATGGGTATGGGCAGGGCTGCTGAAGCTTTCTTT. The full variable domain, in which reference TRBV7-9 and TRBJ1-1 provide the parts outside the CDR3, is DTGVSQNPRHKITKRGQNVTFRCDPISEHNRLYWYRQTLGQGPEFLTYFQNEAQLEKSRLLSDRFSAERPKGSFSTLEIQRTEQGDSAMYLCASSFMGMGRAAEAFFGQGTRLTVV.

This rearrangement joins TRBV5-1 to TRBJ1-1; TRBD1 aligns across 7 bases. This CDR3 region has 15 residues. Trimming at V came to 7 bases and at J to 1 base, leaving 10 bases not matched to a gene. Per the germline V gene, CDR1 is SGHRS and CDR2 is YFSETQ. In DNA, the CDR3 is TGCGCCAGCGGTCTTACAGGGGACCCGAACACTGAAGCTTTCTTT. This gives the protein CASGLTGDPNTEAFF.

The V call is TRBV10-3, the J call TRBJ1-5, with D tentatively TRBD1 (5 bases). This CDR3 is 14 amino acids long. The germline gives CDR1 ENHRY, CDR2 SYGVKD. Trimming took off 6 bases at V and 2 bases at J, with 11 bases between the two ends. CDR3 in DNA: TGTGCCATCAGGGCCGACAGCGGCAATCAGCCCCAGCATTTT. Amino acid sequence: CAIRADSGNQPQHF.

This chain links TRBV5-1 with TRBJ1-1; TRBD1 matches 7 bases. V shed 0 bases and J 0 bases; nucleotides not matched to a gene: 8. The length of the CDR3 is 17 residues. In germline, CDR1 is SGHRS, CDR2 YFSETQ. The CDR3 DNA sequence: TGCGCCAGCAGCTTGGACAGGGGCCTAGACATGAACACTGAAGCTTTCTTT. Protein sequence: CASSLDRGLDMNTEAFF. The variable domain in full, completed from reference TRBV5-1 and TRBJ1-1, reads KAGVTQTPRYLIKTRGQQVTLSCSPISGHRSVSWYQQTPGQGLQFLFEYFSETQRNKGNFPGRFSGRQFSNSRSEMNVSTLELGDSALYLCASSLDRGLDMNTEAFFGQGTRLTVV.

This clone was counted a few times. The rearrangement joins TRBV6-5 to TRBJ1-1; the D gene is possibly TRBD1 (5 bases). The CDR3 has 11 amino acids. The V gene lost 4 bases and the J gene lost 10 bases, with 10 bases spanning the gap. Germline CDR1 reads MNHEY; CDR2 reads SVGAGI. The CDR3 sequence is CASSWGGRAFF. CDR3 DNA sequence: TGTGCCAGCAGTTGGGGGGGACGAGCTTTCTTT.

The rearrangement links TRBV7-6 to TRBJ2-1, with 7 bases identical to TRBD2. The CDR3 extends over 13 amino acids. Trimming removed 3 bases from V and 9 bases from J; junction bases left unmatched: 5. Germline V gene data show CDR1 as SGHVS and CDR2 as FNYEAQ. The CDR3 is CASSFEGRGEQFF. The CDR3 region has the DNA TGTGCCAGCAGCTTCGAGGGGAGGGGTGAGCAGTTCTTC. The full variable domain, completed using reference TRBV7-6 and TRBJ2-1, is GAGVSQSPRYKVTKRGQDVALRCDPISGHVSLYWYRQALGQGPEFLTYFNYEAQQDKSGLPNDRFSAERPEGSISTLTIQRTEQRDSAMYRCASSFEGRGEQFFGPGTRLTVL.

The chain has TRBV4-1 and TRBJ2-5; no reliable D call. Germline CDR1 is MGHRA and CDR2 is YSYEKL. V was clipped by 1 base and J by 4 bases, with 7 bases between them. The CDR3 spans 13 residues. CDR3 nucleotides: TGCGCCAGCAGCCAAGTTCTCCGAGAGACCCAGTACTTC. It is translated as CASSQVLRETQYF.

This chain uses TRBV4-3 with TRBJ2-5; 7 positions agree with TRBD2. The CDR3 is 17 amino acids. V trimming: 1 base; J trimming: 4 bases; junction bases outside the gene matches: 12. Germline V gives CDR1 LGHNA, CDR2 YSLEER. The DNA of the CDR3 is TGCGCCAGCAGCCAAGGTCTATTAGCGGGTGGGACAGAGACCCAGTACTTC. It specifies CASSQGLLAGGTETQYF.

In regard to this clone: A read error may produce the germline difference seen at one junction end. The CDR3 DNA reads as TGTGCCAGCAGATTATATTACGGCTCCTACGAGCAGTACTTC. Amino acids: CASRLYYGSYEQYF. The gene calls are TRBV27 and TRBJ2-7; D is uncertain. CDR3 length equals 14 residues. CDR1 MNHEY and CDR2 SMNVEV come from the germline V gene (reference sequence).

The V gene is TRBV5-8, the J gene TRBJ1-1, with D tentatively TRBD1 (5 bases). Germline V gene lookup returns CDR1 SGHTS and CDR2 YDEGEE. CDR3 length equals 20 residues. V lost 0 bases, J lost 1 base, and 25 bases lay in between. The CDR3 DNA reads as TGTGCCAGCAGCTTGGTGGGACTCCGATGGGGCCTTGGGAAGAACACTGAAGCTTTCTTT. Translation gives CASSLVGLRWGLGKNTEAFF.

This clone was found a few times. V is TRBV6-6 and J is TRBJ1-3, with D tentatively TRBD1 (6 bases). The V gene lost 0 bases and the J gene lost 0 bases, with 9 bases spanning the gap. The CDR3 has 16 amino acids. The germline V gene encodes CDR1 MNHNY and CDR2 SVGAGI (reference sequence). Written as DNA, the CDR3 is TGTGCCAGCAGTTACTCTAGGGGGAACTCTGGAAACACCATATATTTT. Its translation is CASSYSRGNSGNTIYF.

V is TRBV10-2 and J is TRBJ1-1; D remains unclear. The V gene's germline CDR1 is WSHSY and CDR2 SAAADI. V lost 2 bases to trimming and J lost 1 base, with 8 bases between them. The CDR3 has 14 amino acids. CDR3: CASSERAGNTEAFF. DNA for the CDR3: TGCGCCAGCAGTGAGCGGGCGGGGAACACTGAAGCTTTCTTT.

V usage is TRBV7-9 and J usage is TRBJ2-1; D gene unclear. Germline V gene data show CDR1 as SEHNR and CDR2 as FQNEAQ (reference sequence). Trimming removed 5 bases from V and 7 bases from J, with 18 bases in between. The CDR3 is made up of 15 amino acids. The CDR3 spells CASSPPGSRLNEQFF. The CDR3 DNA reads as TGTGCCAGCAGCCCCCCCGGGTCTCGACTGAATGAGCAGTTCTTC.

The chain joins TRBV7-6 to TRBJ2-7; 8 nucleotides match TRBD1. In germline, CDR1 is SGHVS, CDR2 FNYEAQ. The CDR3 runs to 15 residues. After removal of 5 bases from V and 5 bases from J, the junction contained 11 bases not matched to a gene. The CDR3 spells CASSLGDRPWDEQYF. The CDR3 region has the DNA TGTGCCAGCAGCCTGGGGGACAGGCCATGGGACGAGCAGTACTTC.

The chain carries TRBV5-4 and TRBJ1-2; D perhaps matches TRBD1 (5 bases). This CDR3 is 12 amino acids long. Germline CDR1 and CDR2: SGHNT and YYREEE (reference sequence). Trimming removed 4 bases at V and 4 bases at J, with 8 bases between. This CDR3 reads CASSPDSYGYTF. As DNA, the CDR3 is TGTGCCAGCAGCCCCGACAGCTATGGCTACACCTTC. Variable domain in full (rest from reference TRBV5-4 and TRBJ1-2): ETGVTQSPTHLIKTRGQQVTLRCSSQSGHNTVSWYQQALGQGPQFIFQYYREEENGRGNFPPRFSGLQFPNYSSELNVNALELDDSALYLCASSPDSYGYTFGSGTRLTVV.

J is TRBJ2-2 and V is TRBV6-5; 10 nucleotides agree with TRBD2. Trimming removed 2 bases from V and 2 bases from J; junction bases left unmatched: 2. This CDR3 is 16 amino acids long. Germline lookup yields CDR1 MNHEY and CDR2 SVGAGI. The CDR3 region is CASSYGLAVNTGELFF. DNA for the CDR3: TGTGCCAGCAGTTACGGACTAGCGGTTAACACCGGGGAGCTGTTTTTT.

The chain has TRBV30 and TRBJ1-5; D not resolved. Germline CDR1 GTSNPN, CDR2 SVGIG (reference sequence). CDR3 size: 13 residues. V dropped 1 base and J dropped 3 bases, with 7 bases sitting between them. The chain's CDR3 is CAWSGETNQPQHF. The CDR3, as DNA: TGTGCCTGGAGTGGGGAGACCAATCAGCCCCAGCATTTT.

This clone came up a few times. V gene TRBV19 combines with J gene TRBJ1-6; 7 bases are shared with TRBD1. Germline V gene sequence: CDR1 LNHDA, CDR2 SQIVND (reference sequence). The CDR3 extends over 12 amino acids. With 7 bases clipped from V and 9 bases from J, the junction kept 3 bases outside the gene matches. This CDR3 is CASTRGPSPLHF. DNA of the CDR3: TGTGCCAGTACAAGGGGGCCTTCACCCCTCCACTTT.

CDR3 DNA sequence: TGTGCCAGCAGCTTTGTGGACAGCCGAGGCTATGGCTACACCTTC. As protein: CASSFVDSRGYGYTF. V and J are TRBV5-8 and TRBJ1-2, with D perhaps matching TRBD1 (6 bases). The CDR3 extends over 15 amino acids. Trimming removed 2 bases from V and 4 bases from J, with 15 bases in between. Germline lookup yields CDR1 SGHTS and CDR2 YDEGEE.